This T cell receptor beta chain emerged from a study of shared clonotypes between healthy human individuals. Trimming pared 7 bases from V and 8 bases from J, leaving 17 bases between. The germline V gene encodes CDR1 MNHEY and CDR2 SMNVEV (reference sequence). The CDR3 totals 13 residues. Several immunoSEQ plates held equal portions of the genomic DNA taken from each subset. Sequencing was performed with immunoSEQ multiplex PCR; in TCRdb, only in-frame clones are kept and a portion is missing. The table lists about half a million clones, about 72% of them singletons. The rearrangement links TRBV27 to TRBJ1-2, with D maybe TRBD1 (6 bases). The source is a woman aged 40 to 50 in good health. Some clones in this sample may be carry-over from other donors' samples. Material for sequencing was PBMCs. CDR3 nucleotide sequence: TGTGCCAGCAAGCAGGGGAGGGGGGGAGGCTACACCTTC. Amino acids: CASKQGRGGGYTF.